This T cell receptor (beta chain) was identified in a study of OX40 agonist ivuxolimab in advanced cancers. TCRdb keeps only in-frame clones here, not all; method: immunoSEQ multiplex PCR. Among about 46,000 clones listed, around 90% were seen once. This sequence originates from an adult with an advanced solid tumor such as melanoma, head and neck, liver or kidney cancer. The specimen was CD4+ or CD8+ T cells sorted from blood, collected in a trial of the OX40 agonist ivuxolimab.

The CDR3 region has the DNA TGTGCCATCAGCCACCCTAGGGATACGCAGTATTTT. This encodes CAISHPRDTQYF. V is TRBV10-3 and J is TRBJ2-3; D gene unclear. CDR3 size: 12 residues. Germline CDR1 and CDR2: ENHRY and SYGVKD. Trimming took off 6 bases at V and 6 bases at J, with 10 bases between the two ends.